A selection of T cell receptor beta chains follows, all from one sample in a study of CD8 T cells in Susac syndrome. One entry per CDR3 protein results from TCRdb running MiXCR on the immunoSEQ multiplex PCR reads. The data contain about 430,000 distinct CDR3 sequences, more than 70% of them singletons. Input material: CD8+ T cells from PBMCs. These TCRs come from a human donor with multiple sclerosis. The CDR3 runs from the conserved cysteine through the conserved F or W. Fields, in order: CDR3 DNA, CDR3 protein, J gene, clone size, D gene, V gene. D genes are given only for firm matches. The size of a clone is reported for some rows only, either as once, few or many, or as a class for expanded clones.

DNA: TGTGCCAGCAGTTCACTCGGGGGGGAATCCTACGAGCAGTACTTC
CDR3: CASSSLGGESYEQYF
J: TRBJ2-7
size: .
D: TRBD2
V: TRBV28

DNA: TGCAGCGTTGTGGGTTGGGAGAACACCGGGGAGCTGTTTTTT
CDR3: CSVVGWENTGELFF
J: TRBJ2-2
size: once
D: .
V: TRBV29-1

DNA: TGTGCCAGCACCGTACTCGGAGATACGCAGTATTTT
CDR3: CASTVLGDTQYF
J: TRBJ2-3
size: .
D: .
V: TRBV7-8

DNA: TGTGCCAGCTCACCAACAGGGCCGGTACAAGAGACCCAGTACTTC
CDR3: CASSPTGPVQETQYF
J: TRBJ2-5
size: once
D: .
V: TRBV18

DNA: TGTGCCAGCAGTCCCGGGGTCATCGAAGCTTTCTTT
CDR3: CASSPGVIEAFF
J: TRBJ1-1
size: .
D: .
V: TRBV6-2/TRBV6-3

DNA: TGCGCCAGCAGCCAGCGATCAGGGGCCTACGAGCAGTACTTC
CDR3: CASSQRSGAYEQYF
J: TRBJ2-7
size: .
D: .
V: TRBV4-1

DNA: TGTGCCAGCAGCCCTCGGGACGGGCGCTCCTACAATGAGCAGTTCTTC
CDR3: CASSPRDGRSYNEQFF
J: TRBJ2-1
size: .
D: .
V: TRBV3-1

DNA: TGTGCCAGCGCTGGTGGGAACACTGAAGCTTTCTTT
CDR3: CASAGGNTEAFF
J: TRBJ1-1
size: .
D: .
V: TRBV2

DNA: TGTGCCAGCAGTGAAATAGACAGTCCCTACGAGCAGTACTTC
CDR3: CASSEIDSPYEQYF
J: TRBJ2-7
size: .
D: .
V: TRBV6-1

DNA: TGTGCCATCCGAGGGGGGTCCGACGAGCAGTACTTC
CDR3: CAIRGGSDEQYF
J: TRBJ2-7
size: .
D: .
V: TRBV10-3

DNA: TGTGCCTGGAGTGTTAGAGGGGTTCGCAATCAGCCCCAGCATTTT
CDR3: CAWSVRGVRNQPQHF
J: TRBJ1-5
size: .
D: .
V: TRBV30

DNA: TGTGCCAGTAGTCCTGGACTAGCGGGGGCTGAAGAGACCCAGTACTTC
CDR3: CASSPGLAGAEETQYF
J: TRBJ2-5
size: .
D: TRBD2
V: TRBV19

DNA: TGTGCCAGCAGTTTATCGGCAGGTCCCCTCACTGAAGCTTTCTTT
CDR3: CASSLSAGPLTEAFF
J: TRBJ1-1
size: .
D: .
V: TRBV27

DNA: TGTGCCAGCAGTTACGAAGCTAGCGGTACCTACAATGAGCAGTTCTTC
CDR3: CASSYEASGTYNEQFF
J: TRBJ2-1
size: .
D: TRBD2
V: TRBV6-5

DNA: TGTGCCAGCAGCCAAGAAGGGTTTGATACGCAGTATTTT
CDR3: CASSQEGFDTQYF
J: TRBJ2-3
size: once
D: .
V: TRBV14

DNA: TGTGCCAGCAGTTTAGTGGCAGGACCCACAGATACGCAGTATTTT
CDR3: CASSLVAGPTDTQYF
J: TRBJ2-3
size: .
D: .
V: TRBV27

DNA: TGTGCCAGCAGCCAACTAGCGGCGGCCTACAATGAGCAGTTCTTC
CDR3: CASSQLAAAYNEQFF
J: TRBJ2-1
size: .
D: TRBD2
V: TRBV12-3/TRBV12-4

DNA: TGTGCCAGCAGTCAAACCGGGAGGGACCAAGAGACCCAGTACTTC
CDR3: CASSQTGRDQETQYF
J: TRBJ2-5
size: .
D: TRBD2
V: TRBV27

DNA: TGCGCCTTTCAATCAGGCAATGAGCAGTTCTTC
CDR3: CAFQSGNEQFF
J: TRBJ2-1
size: .
D: .
V: TRBV4-1

DNA: TGTGCCACCAGCAGAGCCCCGGTTGGGACAGGGACTGAAGCTTTCTTT
CDR3: CATSRAPVGTGTEAFF
J: TRBJ1-1
size: .
D: TRBD1
V: TRBV15

DNA: TGTGCCAGCACCGGACTAGCGGGAGGGCCGAATGAGCAGTTCTTC
CDR3: CASTGLAGGPNEQFF
J: TRBJ2-1
size: .
D: TRBD2
V: TRBV6-5

DNA: TGTGCCACCGGGTTAGGACCTAGCGGGAGCGATGAGCAGTTCTTC
CDR3: CATGLGPSGSDEQFF
J: TRBJ2-1
size: .
D: TRBD2
V: TRBV15

DNA: TGTGCCAGCAGTTCCGGACAGGGGGCACAGGCTTTCTTT
CDR3: CASSSGQGAQAFF
J: TRBJ1-1
size: .
D: TRBD1
V: TRBV27

DNA: TGTGCCAGCAGTTGGGAGGGTGATACGCAGTATTTT
CDR3: CASSWEGDTQYF
J: TRBJ2-3
size: .
D: TRBD2
V: TRBV27